The TCR beta chain described here comes from a study of cytomegalovirus exposure and HLA in healthy donors. Study findings and constraints: Associated with cytomegalovirus, according to the listing, were fewer than 200 TCR beta chains. About 87% or about 30% of the time was how often most TCR beta V segments were productive, according to an earlier analysis. Several of the most significant clusters appeared linked to common viral pathogens, based on a later analysis. A later analysis found most CMV-associated TCR beta chains apparently HLA-restricted.

Germline V gives CDR1 MDHEN, CDR2 SYDVKM. V was clipped by 7 bases and J by 4 bases; unmatched bases: 1. The CDR3 spans 12 residues. 60 Vbeta and 13 Jbeta primers were used in PCR. TCRdb's copy holds only in-frame clones and misses some; the assay was immunoSEQ multiplex PCR. The sample comprises 150,000 to 200,000 clones, 77% of which are singletons, and roughly 3.7% rests with the top ten. Remarks on this clone: Its antigen is unidentified.

Sequencing was done on a sample of PBMCs. The TCR comes from a man aged 25 to 40 in good health and CMV-seropositive. The genes are TRBV28 and TRBJ2-3, with 8 bases that match TRBD1. Here the CDR3 reads CASTGGPDTQYF. The CDR3 DNA reads as TGTGCCAGCACAGGGGGCCCAGATACGCAGTATTTT.